One and the same sample provided the 5 T cell receptor beta chains below, sequenced in a study of blood T cell repertoires in COVID-19. Generated by immunoSEQ multiplex PCR, the TCRdb table keeps only in-frame clones and is missing some. The sample records about 120,000 clones, roughly three quarters being singletons. The specimen was peripheral blood. Every receptor here comes from a human donor in a cohort sampled during active COVID-19.

Written as DNA, the CDR3 is TGTGCCAGTAGTATCACCCGAGGACAAGGGCGTACCTACGAGCAGTACTTC. Translated: CASSITRGQGRTYEQYF. The chain has TRBV19 and TRBJ2-7, with a tentative D call TRBD1 (5 bases). Trimming left V 3 bases short and J 2 bases short, with 20 bases between. CDR3 length: 17 residues. Germline CDR1 and CDR2: LNHDA and SQIVND (reference sequence).

The rearrangement links TRBV12-3 or TRBV12-4 to TRBJ2-7; D call uncertain. Trimming took 8 bases from V and 5 from J, leaving 13 bases between them. The CDR3 runs to 12 residues. CDR3: CASAFLRDEQYF. CDR3 DNA: TGTGCCAGCGCTTTTCTGCGCGACGAGCAGTACTTC.

This chain joins TRBV10-3 and TRBJ2-7; 9 nucleotides line up with TRBD1. The trim removed 2 bases at V and 4 bases at J, leaving 6 bases unmatched. Germline CDR1 reads ENHRY; CDR2 reads SYGVKD. CDR3 length equals 15 residues. The CDR3 nucleotides read TGTGCCATCAGTGAGGGACAGGGGCGGGGGTACGAGCAGTACTTC. Translated: CAISEGQGRGYEQYF.

Regarding this clone: This specimen includes other DNA sequences encoding the same CDR3. The V and J genes are TRBV5-1 and TRBJ2-6, with D unclear. Per the germline V gene, CDR1 is SGHRS and CDR2 is YFSETQ. Trimming took off 0 bases at V and 4 bases at J, with 5 bases between the two ends. The CDR3 totals 14 residues. Here the CDR3 DNA reads TGCGCCAGCAGCTTGGGTGGCGGGGCCAACGTCCTGACTTTC. Translating it yields CASSLGGGANVLTF.

V is TRBV29-1 and J is TRBJ2-7; D unclear. CDR1 SQVTM and CDR2 ANQGSEA come from the germline V gene. V gave up 3 bases and J gave up 3 bases, with 9 bases separating them. This CDR3 contains 12 residues. CDR3 amino acids: CSVESPSYEQYF. CDR3 DNA sequence: TGCAGCGTTGAGAGTCCGAGCTACGAGCAGTACTTC.